This TCR beta chain comes out of a study of cytomegalovirus exposure and HLA in healthy donors. The table came from immunoSEQ multiplex PCR; TCRdb's copy has only in-frame clones and leaves some out. Altogether 220,000 or so clones are present, 70% to 90% being singletons, with the ten largest covering 5.5% to 7%. The receptor was derived from a woman aged 18-35 years in good health and CMV-seronegative. The material sequenced was PBMCs.

For the CDR3, the DNA is TGTGCCAGCAGCTTATTGGGACACGTTGAATCAGATACGCAGTATTTT. Protein sequence: CASSLLGHVESDTQYF. The genes are TRBV7-9 and TRBJ2-3; a possible D gene is TRBD1 (6 bases). V was shortened by 2 bases and J by 4 bases, with 16 bases between the two germline ends. Per the germline V gene, CDR1 is SEHNR and CDR2 is FQNEAQ (reference sequence). There are 16 residues in the CDR3.